The 30 T cell receptor beta chains below come from one sample, sequenced in a study of blood T cell repertoires in COVID-19. Using immunoSEQ multiplex PCR, the repertoire was profiled, and TCRdb retains in-frame clones only, with some absent. The repertoire consists of some 50,000 clones, with 80% to 90% occurring once and the leading ten covering less than 3.5%. Input material: peripheral blood. Receptors were obtained from a man aged 80 or over with acute or convalescent COVID-19.

The genes are TRBV7-8 and TRBJ2-6, with D possibly TRBD1 on 7 matching bases. Germline CDR1 SGHVS, CDR2 FQNEAQ. There are 16 residues in the CDR3. The V end lost 10 bases, the J end lost 0 bases, and 16 bases lay between the germline ends. In nucleotides, the CDR3 is TGTGCCACAGGGGGGCAGTTCCTCTCTGGGGCCAACGTCCTGACTTTC. Translation: CATGGQFLSGANVLTF.

This clone appeared a single time. The chain employs TRBV2 and TRBJ1-2; the match to TRBD1 covers 11 bases. CDR1 and CDR2 (germline): SNHLY, FYNNEI. The CDR3 is 13 amino acids. J gave up 6 bases and V 4 bases, and 1 base lay outside the gene matches. CDR3 amino acids: CASSADRGHGYTF. CDR3 sequence (DNA): TGTGCCAGCAGTGCGGACAGGGGGCATGGCTACACCTTC.

The chain employs TRBV15 and TRBJ2-1, with D perhaps TRBD2 (5 bases). Looked up from germline, CDR1 is LNHNV and CDR2 is YYDKDF (reference sequence). This CDR3 contains 15 residues. The V gene lost 0 bases and the J gene lost 5 bases, with 11 bases spanning the gap. The CDR3 DNA is TGTGCCACCAGCAGAGATACAACCGGGAACAATGAGCAGTTCTTC. Amino acids: CATSRDTTGNNEQFF.

As DNA, the CDR3 is TGTGCCAGCATGGTCACAGGCTCCTACGAGCAGTACTTC. This gives the protein CASMVTGSYEQYF. The V call is TRBV6-6, the J call TRBJ2-7; possible D gene TRBD1, 5 bases. V was pared by 7 bases and J by 0 bases, with 10 bases between. This CDR3 spans 13 amino acids. CDR1 MNHNY and CDR2 SVGAGI come from the germline V gene (reference sequence).

This chain's CDR3 is CASSSQQRTANTEAFF. The CDR3 bases are TGTGCCAGCAGTTCCCAGCAGAGGACAGCGAACACTGAAGCTTTCTTT. The chain carries TRBV6-5 and TRBJ1-1; the D gene is possibly TRBD1 (6 bases). The CDR3 runs 16 residues. The V gene's germline CDR1 is MNHEY and CDR2 SVGAGI. V dropped 4 bases and J dropped 1 base, with 16 bases sitting between them.

The chain employs TRBV12-5 and TRBJ1-5, with 7 bases lining up with TRBD1. The germline CDR1 and CDR2 sequences are LGHNT and FRNRAP. Trimming cost V 1 base and J 5 bases; bases outside gene matches: 8. CDR3 length: 16 residues. This CDR3 reads CASGLGGFRGDQPQHF. CDR3 coding DNA: TGTGCTAGTGGTTTGGGAGGGTTCAGGGGGGATCAGCCCCAGCATTTT.

V gene TRBV3-1 (or the pseudogene TRBV3-2) combines with J gene TRBJ2-5; 7 bases are a match to TRBD1. CDR1 and CDR2 from the germline V gene are LGHDT and YNNKEL (reference sequence). The CDR3 loop spans 14 amino acids. J gave up 4 bases and V 4 bases, and 6 bases lay outside the gene matches. CDR3 sequence (DNA): TGTGCCAGCAGCCCGCGGACAGGAGGAGAGACCCAGTACTTC. Protein: CASSPRTGGETQYF.

The V and J genes are TRBV11-3 and TRBJ2-5; a possible D gene is TRBD1 (8 bases). Germline values: CDR1 SGHNT, CDR2 YENEEA. The length of the CDR3 is 15 residues. V was shortened by 5 bases and J by 5 bases, with 18 bases between the two germline ends. CDR3 in amino acids: CASSQRGGQEETQYF. Here the CDR3 DNA reads TGTGCCAGCAGCCAGAGGGGGGGACAGGAGGAGACCCAGTACTTC.

V and J are TRBV11-3 and TRBJ1-4, with 8 positions matching TRBD1. V gave up 5 bases and J gave up 10 bases; unmatched junction bases: 6. Germline V gene lookup returns CDR1 SGHNT and CDR2 YENEEA. CDR3 length: 13 residues. CDR3 residues: CASSTGQGGKLFF. For the CDR3, the DNA is TGTGCCAGCAGCACAGGACAGGGAGGAAAACTGTTTTTT.

J is TRBJ1-4 and V is TRBV4-1; TRBD1 is a possible D gene (6 bases). Germline lookup yields CDR1 MGHRA and CDR2 YSYEKL. V was trimmed by 2 bases and J by 5 bases, leaving 12 bases between them. The CDR3 consists of 15 residues. The CDR3 DNA sequence: TGCGCCAGCAGCCAAATGCTACAGGGAAATGAAAAACTGTTTTTT. It specifies CASSQMLQGNEKLFF.

The V gene is TRBV2, the J gene TRBJ2-5; 9 nucleotides agree with TRBD2. V dropped 4 bases and J dropped 4; count of bases not matched to a gene: 1. This CDR3 has 13 amino acids. The germline CDR1 and CDR2 sequences are SNHLY and FYNNEI. CDR3 nucleotide sequence: TGTGCCAGCAGTGGGACTAGCGTAGAGACCCAGTACTTC. Translated, it gives CASSGTSVETQYF. Full variable domain (remainder filled in from reference TRBV2 and TRBJ2-5): EPEVTQTPSHQVTQMGQEVILRCVPISNHLYFYWYRQILGQKVEFLVSFYNNEISEKSEIFDDQFSVERPDGSNFTLKIRSTKLEDSAMYFCASSGTSVETQYFGPGTRLLVL.

This rearrangement joins TRBV6-1 to TRBJ1-1; D gene unclear. The germline gives CDR1 MNHNS, CDR2 SASEGT. Trimming cost V 0 bases and J 5 bases, with 19 bases left between them. This CDR3 spans 17 amino acids. The CDR3 is CASSEAVFRGKNTEAFF. The DNA for the CDR3 is TGTGCCAGCAGTGAAGCGGTGTTCCGGGGAAAAAATACTGAAGCTTTCTTT.

This rearrangement joins TRBV20-1 to TRBJ1-4; D not resolved. V lost 2 bases and J 6 bases, leaving 4 bases between the germline ends. The CDR3 extends over 11 amino acids. Germline V gene sequence: CDR1 DFQATT, CDR2 SNEGSKA (reference sequence). The CDR3 is CSARQDEKLFF. In DNA form, the CDR3 reads TGCAGTGCTAGACAGGATGAAAAACTGTTTTTT.

The chain combines TRBV5-1 with TRBJ2-2; 15 nucleotides align to TRBD2. The CDR3 sequence is 17 residues long. The germline V gene has CDR1 SGHRS and CDR2 YFSETQ. V lost 4 bases and J lost 12; bases outside the gene matches: 13. The CDR3 here is CASSRGTSGGLEGKLFF. The CDR3 bases are TGCGCCAGCAGCCGTGGGACTAGCGGGGGGCTCGAGGGGAAGCTGTTTTTT.

The V gene is TRBV30, the J gene TRBJ2-2, with 7 positions matching TRBD1. V trimming: 0 bases; J trimming: 5 bases; junction bases outside the gene matches: 9. The germline V gene encodes CDR1 GTSNPN and CDR2 SVGIG (reference sequence). The CDR3 sequence is 16 residues long. The CDR3 protein is CAWSVVQGVKTGELFF. CDR3 nucleotide sequence: TGTGCCTGGAGTGTCGTGCAGGGGGTGAAGACCGGGGAGCTGTTTTTT. Drawing the rest from reference TRBV30 and TRBJ2-2, the complete variable domain is SQTIHQWPATLVQPVGSPLSLECTVEGTSNPNLYWYRQAAGRGLQLLFYSVGIGQISSEVPQNLSASRPQDRQFILSSKKLLLSDSGFYLCAWSVVQGVKTGELFFGEGSRLTVL.

The rearrangement joins TRBV5-6 to TRBJ1-2, with D uncertain. Germline V gene data show CDR1 as SGHDT and CDR2 as YYEEEE. V was trimmed by 2 bases and J by 7 bases, leaving 18 bases between them. The length of the CDR3 is 15 residues. The CDR3 here is CASSFTTPPTGGYTF. The CDR3 region has the DNA TGTGCCAGCAGCTTCACAACCCCTCCGACGGGTGGCTACACCTTC.

The rearrangement uses TRBV5-8 and TRBJ2-7; TRBD1 agrees at 7 bases. Per germline, CDR1 SGHTS and CDR2 YDEGEE. This CDR3 comprises 14 residues. With 6 bases clipped from V and 8 bases from J, the junction kept 14 bases outside the gene matches. The CDR3 region has the DNA TGTGCCAGCATCCTGAGACAGGGAAAAGCAAAGCAGTACTTC. Translation: CASILRQGKAKQYF.

The genes are TRBV2 and TRBJ2-1; a weak D match, TRBD2 (5 bases). From germline, CDR1 is SNHLY and CDR2 FYNNEI. The CDR3 is made up of 13 amino acids. The ends were cut back, 8 bases at V and 10 bases at J, with 18 bases in the middle. CDR3 in DNA: TGTGCCAGCTGGAGGACCTTGAAAGGGGAGCAGTTCTTC. Amino acids: CASWRTLKGEQFF.

V is TRBV7-3 and J is TRBJ2-1; 12 bases are shared with TRBD2. Germline V gene sequence: CDR1 SGHTA, CDR2 FQGTGA. The J segment lost 9 bases and the V segment lost 6 bases, leaving 12 bases of the junction unmatched. The CDR3 runs to 16 residues. The CDR3 bases are TGTGCCAGCAGGGCCTCTCGACTAGCGGGGGCTTCTGAGCAGTTCTTC. It yields the protein CASRASRLAGASEQFF.

This chain links TRBV9 with TRBJ1-4; D unresolved. Germline-derived CDR1 and CDR2 are SGDLS and YYNGEE. Trimming took off 6 bases at V and 4 bases at J, with 13 bases between the two ends. The CDR3 spans 14 residues. CDR3: CASTPRDGNEKLFF. The CDR3 nucleotides read TGTGCCAGCACGCCCCGAGATGGTAATGAAAAACTGTTTTTT.

The J gene is TRBJ2-7, the V gene TRBV28; D perhaps matches TRBD2 (6 bases). This CDR3 spans 15 amino acids. Germline V gene data show CDR1 as MDHEN and CDR2 as SYDVKM. V lost 5 bases, J lost 5 bases, and 19 bases lay in between. CDR3 bases: TGTGCCAGCAGTCCCGGGGACTTCCAGGCCGACGAGCAGTACTTC. Its protein is CASSPGDFQADEQYF.

This clone was counted a few times. The V call is TRBV2, the J call TRBJ1-2; D possibly corresponds to TRBD1 (6 bases). The CDR3 runs to 13 residues. V lost 8 bases to trimming and J lost 3 bases, with 13 bases between them. CDR1 is SNHLY and CDR2 is FYNNEI in the germline V gene. CDR3 amino acids: CASQQGFDYGYTF. Here the CDR3 DNA reads TGTGCCAGCCAGCAGGGGTTCGACTATGGCTACACCTTC.

This chain uses TRBV29-1 with TRBJ1-4; no firm D call. There are 13 residues in the CDR3. In germline, CDR1 is SQVTM, CDR2 ANQGSEA. Trimming removed 4 bases from V and 6 bases from J, with 12 bases in between. CDR3: CSVGHGRDEKLFF. The CDR3 bases are TGCAGCGTTGGCCACGGGAGGGATGAAAAACTGTTTTTT.

The rearrangement joins TRBV20-1 to TRBJ2-5, with 10 bases fitting TRBD2. Germline V lookup: CDR1 DFQATT, CDR2 SNEGSKA (reference sequence). The CDR3 contains 15 residues. Losses at the gene ends were 3 bases for V and 1 base for J; bases not matched to a gene: 5. The CDR3 region is CSASVLAGTQETQYF. The CDR3 DNA reads as TGCAGTGCTAGTGTACTAGCGGGGACCCAAGAGACCCAGTACTTC.

J is TRBJ1-3 and V is TRBV6-5, with D perhaps matching TRBD1 (5 bases). CDR1 is MNHEY and CDR2 is SVGAGI in the germline V gene. This CDR3 is 14 amino acids long. The germline V and J ends were trimmed by 8 bases and 0 bases, with 11 bases remaining between them. This CDR3 is CASFGQSSGNTIYF. CDR3 in DNA: TGTGCCAGCTTTGGACAATCCTCTGGAAACACCATATATTTT.

The CDR3 coding sequence is TGTGCCAGCTCTCACGTGCAGGGGTACGGTAACTATGGCTACACCTTC. Amino acid sequence: CASSHVQGYGNYGYTF. The V call is TRBV18, the J call TRBJ1-2; the D gene is possibly TRBD1 (6 bases). This CDR3 spans 16 amino acids. Germline V gene lookup returns CDR1 KGHSH and CDR2 LQKENI. V lost 6 bases to trimming and J lost 1 base, with 18 bases between them.

V usage is TRBV3-1 (or the pseudogene TRBV3-2) and J usage is TRBJ2-3; TRBD1 might be the D (5 bases). The V and J ends lost 1 base and 8 bases respectively, with 16 bases between them. The CDR3 is made up of 15 amino acids. CDR1 is LGHDT, CDR2 YNNKEL, per germline (reference sequence). CDR3 protein: CASSQGQHERGTQYF. CDR3 in DNA: TGTGCCAGCAGCCAAGGACAGCACGAACGTGGTACGCAGTATTTT.

The genes are TRBV27 and TRBJ1-5; D is ambiguous. The CDR3 has 17 amino acids. V lost 2 bases to trimming and J lost 0 bases, with 14 bases between them. Germline CDR1 MNHEY, CDR2 SMNVEV (reference sequence). CDR3 nucleotide sequence: TGTGCCAGCAGTTTAGGAGGGCCCTCTTATAGCAATCAGCCCCAGCATTTT. It specifies CASSLGGPSYSNQPQHF.

This clone was counted a single time. The V and J genes are TRBV7-6 and TRBJ2-7; the match to TRBD2 covers 8 bases. The CDR3 totals 15 residues. Germline CDR1 and CDR2: SGHVS and FNYEAQ. J lost 6 bases, V lost 5 bases, and 12 bases had no gene match. The CDR3 here is CASSPGGGVNSEQYF. The CDR3 region has the DNA TGTGCCAGCAGCCCGGGAGGGGGGGTTAACTCCGAGCAGTACTTC.

CDR3 nucleotides: TGTGCCAGCAGCACGGGGTTTAGGAGTTCACCCCTCCACTTT. It yields the protein CASSTGFRSSPLHF. The V gene is TRBV21-1, the J gene TRBJ1-6. TRBV21-1 is classified as a pseudogene. CDR3 length: 14 residues.